This TCR beta chain appears in the sequencing data of a study of cytomegalovirus exposure and HLA in healthy donors. Study-wide results and caveats: In a later analysis, TCR beta V- and J-gene trimming showed a link to a missense DCLRE1C variant.

Turning to this clone: Its antigen is undetermined.

The PCR was carried out with 60 Vbeta primers and 13 Jbeta primers. The table came from immunoSEQ multiplex PCR; TCRdb's copy has only in-frame clones and leaves some out. The table lists some 150,000 clones, roughly 72% of them singletons, with approximately 2% in the top ten. The receptor comes from a man aged 35-49 years in good health and CMV-seronegative. The specimen sequenced was PBMCs.

The CDR3 sequence is CASSLANPGIFYEQYF. CDR3 DNA: TGTGCCAGCAGCTTAGCTAATCCGGGAATTTTCTACGAGCAGTACTTC. The V and J genes are TRBV7-8 and TRBJ2-7; D might be TRBD2 (5 bases). The CDR3 is 16 residues long. Germline-derived CDR1 and CDR2 are SGHVS and FQNEAQ. The V end was cut by 0 bases, the J end by 3 bases, with 15 bases between.